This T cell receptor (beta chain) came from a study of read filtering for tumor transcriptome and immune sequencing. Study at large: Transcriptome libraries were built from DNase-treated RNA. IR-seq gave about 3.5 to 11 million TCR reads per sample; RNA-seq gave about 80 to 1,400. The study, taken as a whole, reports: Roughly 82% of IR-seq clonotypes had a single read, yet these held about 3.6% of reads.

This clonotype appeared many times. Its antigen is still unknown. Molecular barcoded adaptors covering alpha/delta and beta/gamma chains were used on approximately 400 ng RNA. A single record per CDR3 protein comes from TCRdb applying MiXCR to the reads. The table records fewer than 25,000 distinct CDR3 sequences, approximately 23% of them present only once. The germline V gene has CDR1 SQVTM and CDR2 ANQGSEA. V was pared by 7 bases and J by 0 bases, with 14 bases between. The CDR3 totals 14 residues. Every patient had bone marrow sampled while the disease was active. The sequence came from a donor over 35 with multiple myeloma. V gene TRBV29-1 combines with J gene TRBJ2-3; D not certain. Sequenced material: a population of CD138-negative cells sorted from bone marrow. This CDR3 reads CSARTPTSTDTQYF. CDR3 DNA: TGCAGCGCCCGTACACCGACCAGCACAGATACGCAGTATTTT.